The 21 T cell receptor beta chains below all came from one sample that was sequenced in a study of T-cell reconstitution after alpha-beta-depleted transplantation in children. Unique molecular identifiers tagged the TCRbeta library. TCRdb redid the calling of the PCR reads with MiXCR, one entry per CDR3 protein. The data show 450,000 to 700,000 distinct CDR3 sequences, 25% to 30% seen once. Sequences were derived from PBMCs, sampled before TCRalphabeta/CD19-depleted stem cell transplant. The receptors here all came from a boy less than two years old with Wiskott-Aldrich syndrome, due to receive a stem cell transplant.

The CDR3 reads CASSWTYRTSGSYNEQFF. CDR3 in DNA: TGTGCCAGCAGCTGGACTTACAGGACTAGCGGGAGTTACAATGAGCAGTTCTTC. The chain joins TRBV5-6 to TRBJ2-1, with TRBD2 identical over 13 bases. The J segment lost 4 bases and the V segment lost 3 bases, leaving 10 bases of the junction unmatched. The CDR3 runs to 18 residues. Germline-derived CDR1 and CDR2 are SGHDT and YYEEEE.

This clonotype occurred a few times. The V call is TRBV20-1, the J call TRBJ2-1, with D perhaps TRBD2 (6 bases). V was cut by 3 bases and J by 5 bases, with 11 bases left in between. Germline V gene lookup returns CDR1 DFQATT and CDR2 SNEGSKA (reference sequence). The CDR3 length is 13 residues. This CDR3 is CSARWLANNEQFF. The CDR3 DNA follows: TGCAGTGCTAGGTGGCTAGCGAACAATGAGCAGTTCTTC.

The rearrangement joins TRBV5-1 to TRBJ2-1; D is undetermined. Between the trimmed V and J ends, which lost 3 bases and 13 bases, there was a span of 14 bases. Germline values: CDR1 SGHRS, CDR2 YFSETQ. The CDR3 length is 12 residues. Here the CDR3 reads CASSSELALQFF. The DNA of the CDR3 is TGCGCCAGCAGCTCGGAACTCGCCCTCCAGTTCTTC.

This clonotype has just one count. The chain couples TRBV7-2 to TRBJ2-7; TRBD2 might be the D (5 bases). Trimming left V 2 bases short and J 4 bases short, with 12 bases between. The CDR3 is 14 residues long. CDR1 SGHTA and CDR2 FQGNSA come from the germline V gene. The CDR3 reads CASSLSRRPYEQYF. CDR3 DNA: TGTGCCAGCAGCTTATCTAGGAGGCCATACGAGCAGTACTTC.

This chain's CDR3 is CASGSGNEQFF. The DNA for the CDR3 is TGTGCTAGCGGGAGTGGGAATGAGCAGTTCTTC. The chain employs TRBV7-8 and TRBJ2-1; 9 bases align to TRBD2. The CDR3 length is 11 residues. Looked up from germline, CDR1 is SGHVS and CDR2 is FQNEAQ.

V is TRBV5-1 and J is TRBJ2-2; maybe TRBD1 (5 bases). CDR3 length: 13 amino acids. Between the trimmed V and J ends, which lost 4 bases and 6 bases, there was a span of 10 bases. Germline V gene lookup returns CDR1 SGHRS and CDR2 YFSETQ. CDR3 residues: CASSHKGAGELFF. In DNA, the CDR3 is TGCGCCAGCAGCCATAAAGGGGCCGGGGAGCTGTTTTTT.

The chain has TRBV5-1 and TRBJ2-7, with 9 bases fitting TRBD2. Germline V CDR1 and CDR2: SGHRS, YFSETQ. V was pared by 4 bases and J by 5 bases, with 10 bases of the junction left unmatched. The CDR3 totals 15 residues. CDR3 loop: CASSAPGTSYHEQYF. CDR3 DNA: TGCGCCAGCAGCGCACCCGGGACTAGCTACCACGAGCAGTACTTC.

The rearrangement joins TRBV6-6 to TRBJ2-7; the match to TRBD1 covers 7 bases. This CDR3 has 12 residues. V shed 5 bases, J shed 4 bases, and the junction held 2 bases outside the gene matches. Germline assignment: CDR1 MNHNY and CDR2 SVGAGI (reference sequence). The CDR3 nucleotides read TGTGCCAGCAGTCGGGGACAGTACGAGCAGTACTTC. Its translation: CASSRGQYEQYF.

This clonotype was seen a few times. The chain combines TRBV7-2 with TRBJ2-7; D remains ambiguous. V gave up 1 base and J gave up 2 bases, with 12 bases separating them. Germline-derived CDR1 and CDR2 are SGHTA and FQGNSA. This CDR3 is built from 15 residues. CDR3 DNA sequence: TGTGCCAGCAGCTTAGTGGGCAGTATCACCTACGAGCAGTACTTC. As protein: CASSLVGSITYEQYF.

There are a few counts of this clonotype. V usage is TRBV20-1 and J usage is TRBJ1-3; a weak D match, TRBD1 (5 bases). The CDR3 is 13 amino acids. Trimming left V 6 bases short and J 2 bases short, with 11 bases between. Germline values: CDR1 DFQATT, CDR2 SNEGSKA (reference sequence). The CDR3 DNA follows: TGCAGTGCGGGACCAGCCCCTGGAAACACCATATATTTT. This codes for CSAGPAPGNTIYF.

This clonotype occurred a few times. The chain links TRBV7-2 to TRBJ2-5; D possibly matches TRBD1 or TRBD2 (6 bases each). Germline-derived CDR1 and CDR2 are SGHTA and FQGNSA. The CDR3 is made up of 16 amino acids. V lost 4 bases and J 7 bases, leaving 22 bases between the germline ends. The DNA of the CDR3 is TGTGCCAGCAGCTCAATAGGGGGGACTCTAGGGGGGACCCAGTACTTC. It yields the protein CASSSIGGTLGGTQYF.

This clonotype has only a few counts. The gene calls are TRBV5-5 and TRBJ2-5, with D possibly being TRBD1 (6 bases). The V gene lost 4 bases and the J gene lost 1 base, with 14 bases spanning the gap. In germline, CDR1 is SGHKS, CDR2 YYEKEE (reference sequence). The CDR3 has 15 residues. The CDR3: CASSTPQGIQETQYF. CDR3 in DNA: TGTGCCAGCAGCACCCCTCAGGGGATCCAAGAGACCCAGTACTTC.

The chain joins TRBV12-3 or TRBV12-4 to TRBJ1-5; no firm D call. The CDR3 spans 11 residues. Trimming took off 6 bases at V and 7 bases at J, with 7 bases between the two ends. CDR3 nucleotide sequence: TGTGCCAGCAGCGTGGGCCAGCCCCAGCATTTT. The encoded protein is CASSVGQPQHF.

The chain uses TRBV10-3 and TRBJ2-1; TRBD2 is a possible D gene (5 bases). This CDR3 is built from 15 residues. The V end lost 6 bases, the J end lost 0 bases, and 12 bases lay between the germline ends. From germline, CDR1 is ENHRY and CDR2 SYGVKD. CDR3 sequence (DNA): TGTGCCATCAGCACTAGGTTAAGCTCCTACAATGAGCAGTTCTTC. Its translation: CAISTRLSSYNEQFF.

This clonotype was seen only a few times. This sequence joins TRBV10-3 and TRBJ2-7; D is perhaps TRBD2 (6 bases). The ends were cut back, 4 bases at V and 0 bases at J, with 10 bases in the middle. This CDR3 region has 14 residues. Germline CDR1 and CDR2: ENHRY and SYGVKD. The CDR3: CAISVAASSYEQYF. CDR3 DNA: TGTGCCATCAGTGTAGCGGCAAGCTCCTACGAGCAGTACTTC.

The sample holds a few counts of this clonotype. The rearrangement uses TRBV5-1 and TRBJ2-3; 9 bases fit TRBD2. This CDR3 has 15 residues. Per germline, CDR1 SGHRS and CDR2 YFSETQ. V was pared by 2 bases and J by 5 bases, with 6 bases of the junction left unmatched. CDR3 in amino acids: CASSLGTSHGDTQYF. The CDR3 DNA reads TGCGCCAGCAGCTTAGGGACTAGCCACGGAGATACGCAGTATTTT. Together with reference TRBV5-1 and TRBJ2-3, the CDR3 gives the full variable domain: KAGVTQTPRYLIKTRGQQVTLSCSPISGHRSVSWYQQTPGQGLQFLFEYFSETQRNKGNFPGRFSGRQFSNSRSEMNVSTLELGDSALYLCASSLGTSHGDTQYFGPGTRLTVL.

This clonotype was observed a few times. The gene calls are TRBV11-2 and TRBJ2-3, with 11 bases matching TRBD1. CDR1 SGHAT and CDR2 FQNNGV come from the germline V gene. Unmatched junction bases numbered 8, after V lost 5 bases and J lost 10 bases. The CDR3 spans 14 residues. The CDR3 DNA is TGTGCCAGCAGCCAAGGACAGGGGGCGCGACCGCAGTATTTT. Its translation: CASSQGQGARPQYF.

The V and J genes are TRBV27 and TRBJ2-1; D remains ambiguous. Trimming took 3 bases from V and 5 from J, leaving 14 bases between them. The CDR3 covers 15 residues. Per germline, CDR1 MNHEY and CDR2 SMNVEV (reference sequence). The CDR3 loop is CASSFLPPINNEQFF. The CDR3, as DNA: TGTGCCAGCAGTTTCTTACCTCCTATTAACAATGAGCAGTTCTTC.

This clonotype occurred a few times. This chain connects TRBV5-1 to TRBJ2-3; unclear D gene. The CDR3 covers 13 residues. CDR1 is SGHRS and CDR2 is YFSETQ in the germline V gene. The V end was cut by 7 bases, the J end by 0 bases, with 9 bases between. CDR3: CASAGDSTDTQYF. The DNA for the CDR3 is TGCGCCAGCGCCGGAGATAGCACAGATACGCAGTATTTT. Combining the CDR3 with reference TRBV5-1 and TRBJ2-3 gives the whole variable domain KAGVTQTPRYLIKTRGQQVTLSCSPISGHRSVSWYQQTPGQGLQFLFEYFSETQRNKGNFPGRFSGRQFSNSRSEMNVSTLELGDSALYLCASAGDSTDTQYFGPGTRLTVL.

There are a few counts of this clonotype. This rearrangement joins TRBV15 to TRBJ2-5; 7 bases are a match to TRBD1. This CDR3 region has 18 residues. J was trimmed by 1 base and V by 0 bases; bases with no gene match: 11. Germline CDR1 is LNHNV and CDR2 is YYDKDF (reference sequence). Written as DNA, the CDR3 is TGTGCCACCAGCAGAGATCAGGGGGTGGGGTCATTCCAAGAGACCCAGTACTTC. It codes for CATSRDQGVGSFQETQYF.

The sample holds a few counts of this clonotype. The chain carries TRBV5-1 and TRBJ2-7, with 8 bases that match TRBD2. Germline trimming cut 10 bases from V and 2 bases from J; bases unmatched to any gene: 11. Looked up from germline, CDR1 is SGHRS and CDR2 is YFSETQ. The CDR3 has 14 residues. CDR3 in DNA: TGCGCCGGAAAACCGGGACTAGGAACCTACGAGCAGTACTTC. Translation: CAGKPGLGTYEQYF. The whole variable domain, remainder taken from reference TRBV5-1 and TRBJ2-7, is KAGVTQTPRYLIKTRGQQVTLSCSPISGHRSVSWYQQTPGQGLQFLFEYFSETQRNKGNFPGRFSGRQFSNSRSEMNVSTLELGDSALYLCAGKPGLGTYEQYFGPGTRLTVT.